This paragraph covers one T cell receptor beta chain sequence. The sample originates from a study of technical replicates of blood from a handful of donors. Sequencing used immunoSEQ multiplex PCR; TCRdb keeps in-frame clones, though not all of them. The table has 85,000 to 100,000 clones, 95% seen once; the top ten hold 0.2% to 0.25%. The CDR3 is made up of 17 amino acids. Germline CDR1 is MNHEY and CDR2 is SMNVEV (reference sequence). V gave up 7 bases and J gave up 3 bases; unmatched junction bases: 16. This receptor was obtained from a human donor in good health. The V and J genes are TRBV27 and TRBJ1-2, with 8 bases aligning to TRBD1. The sample was T cells isolated from PBMCs. CDR3 coding DNA: TGTGCCAGCACCAAGATAGACAGGGGCCTTACCGACTATGGCTACACCTTC. Translation: CASTKIDRGLTDYGYTF.